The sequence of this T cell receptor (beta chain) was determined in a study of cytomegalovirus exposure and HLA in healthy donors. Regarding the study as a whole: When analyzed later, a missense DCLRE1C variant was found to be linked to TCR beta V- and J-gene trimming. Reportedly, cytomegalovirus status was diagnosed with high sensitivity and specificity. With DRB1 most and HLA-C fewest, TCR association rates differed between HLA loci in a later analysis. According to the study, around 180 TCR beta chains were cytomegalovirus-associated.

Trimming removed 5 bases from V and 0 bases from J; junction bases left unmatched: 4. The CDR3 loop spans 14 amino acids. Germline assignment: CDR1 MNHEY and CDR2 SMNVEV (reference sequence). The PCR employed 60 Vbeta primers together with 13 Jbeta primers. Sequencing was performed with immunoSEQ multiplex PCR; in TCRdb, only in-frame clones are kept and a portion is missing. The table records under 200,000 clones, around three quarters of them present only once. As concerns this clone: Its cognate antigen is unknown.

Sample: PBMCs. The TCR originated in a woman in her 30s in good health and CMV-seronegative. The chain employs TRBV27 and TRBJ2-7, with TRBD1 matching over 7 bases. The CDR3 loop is CASSPGTVSYEQYF. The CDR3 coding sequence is TGTGCCAGCAGTCCCGGGACAGTCTCCTACGAGCAGTACTTC.